These T cell receptor beta chains were read from a single sample in a study of cytomegalovirus exposure and HLA in healthy donors. Using immunoSEQ multiplex PCR, the repertoire was profiled, and TCRdb retains in-frame clones only, with some absent. This sample carries about 170,000 clones, less than 85% of them seen once, and the ten largest clones take approximately 1.5%. The sample taken for sequencing was PBMCs. These receptors all come from a male donor in good health and CMV-seronegative. The CDR3 runs from the conserved cysteine through the conserved F or W. A D gene is named only where the DNA matches it firmly. Expanded clones get a size class; other rows say once, few or many, or leave the size out.

d_gene	j_gene	v_gene	abundance	CDR3aa	CDR3nt
TRBD1	TRBJ2-3	TRBV6-1	once	CASNWDSFSDTQYF	TGTGCCAGCAACTGGGACAGCTTTTCCGATACGCAGTATTTT
TRBD2	TRBJ2-1	TRBV13	NA	CASSRGGSYNEQFF	TGTGCCAGCAGCCGGGGGGGTTCCTACAATGAGCAGTTCTTC
NA	TRBJ1-4	TRBV19	once	CASSFKTTGREKLFF	TGTGCCAGTAGTTTCAAGACGACAGGTAGAGAAAAACTGTTTTTT
NA	TRBJ2-7	TRBV6-5	NA	CASSYSARASYEQYF	TGTGCCAGCAGTTACTCGGCCAGGGCATCCTACGAGCAGTACTTC
NA	TRBJ2-7	TRBV27	few	CASSLRRDSYEQYF	TGTGCCAGCAGTTTGCGACGGGACTCCTACGAGCAGTACTTC
NA	TRBJ2-2	TRBV5-6	NA	CASSLLSSGDVRELFF	TGTGCCAGCAGCTTGCTCTCCAGCGGTGATGTACGGGAGCTGTTTTTT
TRBD1	TRBJ1-5	TRBV11-2	few	CASSRSYDRAQPQHF	TGTGCCAGCAGCCGATCTTATGACAGGGCTCAGCCCCAGCATTTT
NA	TRBJ1-1	TRBV9	NA	CASSAPSSRGTEAFF	TGTGCCAGCAGCGCCCCGTCCTCCCGGGGCACTGAAGCTTTCTTT
NA	TRBJ1-6	TRBV7-6	NA	CASSSQGPRNNSPLHF	TGTGCCAGCAGCTCTCAGGGGCCCCGGAACAATTCACCCCTCCACTTT
NA	TRBJ2-1	TRBV7-6	NA	CASSLVGPNPGNEQFF	TGTGCCAGCAGCTTAGTCGGGCCAAACCCAGGGAATGAGCAGTTCTTC
TRBD2	TRBJ2-1	TRBV9	NA	CASSVLAGTYNEQFF	TGTGCCAGCAGCGTACTAGCGGGGACCTACAATGAGCAGTTCTTC
TRBD1	TRBJ2-5	TRBV5-4	NA	CASSDRGRQETQYF	TGTGCCAGCAGTGACAGGGGTCGGCAAGAGACCCAGTACTTC
TRBD2	TRBJ2-1	TRBV7-2	NA	CASSLGRPSGYYNEQFF	TGTGCCAGCAGCTTAGGTAGGCCTAGCGGGTACTACAATGAGCAGTTCTTC
NA	TRBJ2-1	TRBV7-9	NA	CASSPSSDWEQFF	TGTGCCAGCAGCCCCTCGTCCGACTGGGAGCAGTTCTTC
TRBD2	TRBJ2-5	TRBV7-9	NA	CASSFAGVETQYF	TGTGCCAGCAGCTTTGCGGGGGTGGAGACCCAGTACTTC
TRBD1	TRBJ2-2	TRBV14	once	CASSQGQGYSGELFF	TGTGCCAGCAGCCAAGGACAGGGGTATTCGGGGGAGCTGTTTTTT
NA	TRBJ2-1	TRBV7-2	NA	CASSPGLIGNEQFF	TGTGCCAGCAGCCCAGGGCTCATCGGCAATGAGCAGTTCTTC
TRBD1	TRBJ2-7	TRBV7-6	NA	CASSYGQGAREQYF	TGTGCCAGCAGCTACGGGCAGGGGGCGCGGGAGCAGTACTTC
TRBD1	TRBJ1-5	TRBV6-1	few	CASSGGTGGAYQPQHF	TGTGCCAGCAGTGGTGGGACAGGGGGCGCATATCAGCCCCAGCATTTT
TRBD1	TRBJ2-7	TRBV5-1	NA	CASSLGQGAQEQYF	TGCGCCAGCAGCTTGGGACAGGGGGCACAGGAGCAGTACTTC
TRBD1	TRBJ2-6	TRBV7-8	NA	CASSLTDRGFSGANVLTF	TGTGCCAGCAGCTTAACGGACAGGGGGTTCTCTGGGGCCAACGTCCTGACTTTC
NA	TRBJ1-4	TRBV10-2	NA	CASRDTGGRANEKLFF	TGCGCCAGCAGGGACACGGGGGGACGTGCTAATGAAAAACTGTTTTTT
TRBD2	TRBJ2-3	TRBV5-4	NA	CASSPPLAGRGAFTDTQYF	TGTGCCAGCAGCCCCCCGCTAGCGGGGCGGGGGGCCTTCACAGATACGCAGTATTTT
TRBD1	TRBJ2-1	TRBV6-4	few	CASSGTGGYNEQFF	TGTGCCAGCAGTGGGACAGGGGGCTACAATGAGCAGTTCTTC
NA	TRBJ2-7	TRBV14	NA	CASSRLGSYEQYF	TGTGCCAGCAGCCGACTAGGGTCCTACGAGCAGTACTTC
NA	TRBJ2-3	TRBV9	NA	CASSVALQLSTDTQYF	TGTGCCAGCAGCGTAGCACTCCAACTCTCCACAGATACGCAGTATTTT
TRBD1	TRBJ2-6	TRBV6-8	NA	CASSYRYRGIPGANVLTF	TGTGCCAGCAGTTATAGGTACAGGGGGATACCTGGGGCCAACGTCCTGACTTTC
TRBD2	TRBJ2-4	TRBV28	NA	CASSPGLAGWGIQYF	TGTGCCAGCAGCCCGGGACTAGCGGGGTGGGGCATTCAGTACTTC
TRBD1	TRBJ2-2	TRBV10-2	NA	CATKTGSTGELFF	TGCGCCACCAAGACAGGGAGCACCGGGGAGCTGTTTTTT
NA	TRBJ1-5	TRBV7-6	once	CASSPDAGVDQPQHF	TGTGCCAGCAGCCCCGATGCGGGGGTTGATCAGCCCCAGCATTTT
TRBD1	TRBJ1-4	TRBV6-4	NA	CATARDRGEKLFF	TGTGCCACCGCCCGGGACAGGGGCGAAAAACTGTTTTTT
NA	TRBJ1-2	TRBV19	few	CASRTEINYGYTF	TGTGCCAGTCGGACAGAGATAAACTATGGCTACACCTTC
TRBD2	TRBJ2-1	TRBV19	NA	CATSTSGRINEQFF	TGTGCCACCTCGACTAGCGGGAGGATCAATGAGCAGTTCTTC
NA	TRBJ2-7	TRBV19	once	CASSIDGVWDYEQYF	TGTGCCAGTAGTATAGACGGGGTGTGGGACTACGAGCAGTACTTC
NA	TRBJ1-2	TRBV6-6	NA	CASRGGDGYGYTF	TGTGCCAGCAGGGGGGGGGACGGCTATGGCTACACCTTC
NA	TRBJ1-4	TRBV2	NA	CASSEVGALNEKLFF	TGTGCCAGCAGTGAAGTGGGGGCGCTTAATGAAAAACTGTTTTTT
TRBD2	TRBJ2-7	TRBV9	NA	CASSVAPTGGLAEQYF	TGTGCCAGCAGCGTAGCTCCGACGGGGGGGCTTGCCGAGCAGTACTTC
TRBD1	TRBJ1-6	TRBV11-3	NA	CASSRDRLNSPPHF	TGTGCCAGCAGCCGGGACAGACTTAATTCACCCCCCCACTTT
NA	TRBJ1-2	TRBV5-6	NA	CASSGRTALYGYTF	TGTGCCAGCAGCGGGCGGACAGCCCTCTATGGCTACACCTTC
TRBD1	TRBJ2-7	TRBV5-6	NA	CASSFTGTGSSEQYF	TGTGCCAGCAGCTTCACCGGGACAGGGAGTTCCGAGCAGTACTTC
NA	TRBJ2-5	TRBV9	NA	CASSVDSGQETQYF	TGTGCCAGCAGCGTAGACAGCGGGCAGGAGACCCAGTACTTC
TRBD2	TRBJ2-3	TRBV10-3	NA	CAISTLAADTQYF	TGTGCCATCAGTACGCTAGCGGCAGATACGCAGTATTTT
TRBD2	TRBJ2-1	TRBV2	NA	CASSQKGLAGGGHEQFF	TGTGCCAGCAGTCAAAAGGGACTAGCGGGGGGCGGCCATGAGCAGTTCTTC
NA	TRBJ2-2	TRBV28	NA	CASSFRGGELFF	TGTGCCAGCAGTTTTAGAGGCGGGGAGCTGTTTTTT
TRBD1	TRBJ2-2	TRBV29-1	NA	CSGGRTGGTGELFF	TGCAGCGGGGGGAGGACAGGGGGTACCGGGGAGCTGTTTTTT
TRBD1	TRBJ2-7	TRBV11-2	NA	CASSEPGQGIYEQYF	TGTGCCAGCAGCGAACCGGGACAGGGGATCTACGAGCAGTACTTC
TRBD2	TRBJ2-3	TRBV11-2	once	CASSLDGRASDTQYF	TGTGCCAGCAGCTTAGACGGGAGGGCCTCAGATACGCAGTATTTT
NA	TRBJ1-1	TRBV11-3	NA	CASSLRGEDSEAFF	TGTGCCAGCAGCCTAAGGGGTGAAGATTCTGAAGCTTTCTTT
TRBD1	TRBJ2-7	TRBV30	NA	CAVGQGSNEQYF	TGTGCCGTGGGACAGGGGTCCAACGAGCAGTACTTC
TRBD1	TRBJ2-2	TRBV7-6	few	CASSLGPRQGAVTGELFF	TGTGCCAGCAGCTTGGGCCCCCGACAGGGGGCCGTCACCGGGGAGCTGTTTTTT
NA	TRBJ1-1	TRBV28	NA	CASTGGAVAEAFF	TGTGCCAGCACGGGGGGGGCGGTAGCTGAAGCTTTCTTT
NA	TRBJ1-1	TRBV10-1	once	CASSVQGNTEAFF	TGCGCCAGCAGTGTACAGGGAAACACTGAAGCTTTCTTT
TRBD2	TRBJ2-7	TRBV7-2	NA	CASSPAGGSAYEQYF	TGTGCCAGCAGCCCCGCCGGGGGGTCCGCCTACGAGCAGTACTTC
NA	TRBJ1-2	TRBV14	NA	CASSQFLGVNYGYTF	TGTGCCAGCAGCCAATTCCTAGGGGTTAACTATGGCTACACCTTC
TRBD1	TRBJ2-7	TRBV27	NA	CAIQGFGEQYF	TGTGCCATACAGGGGTTCGGCGAGCAGTACTTC
TRBD2	TRBJ2-7	TRBV30	once	CAWRGGSSGRYEQYF	TGTGCCTGGAGGGGGGGAAGTAGCGGGAGGTACGAGCAGTACTTC
TRBD1	TRBJ1-2	TRBV28	NA	CASTPPGTGNYGYTF	TGTGCCAGCACCCCTCCCGGGACAGGGAACTATGGCTACACCTTC